This TCR beta chain was retrieved from a study of monozygotic twins with inflammatory bowel disease. About 3,200 ng of total RNA went into each TCR library. Both the TCRalpha cDNA and the TCRbeta cDNA were taken through two nested PCRs, lasting about 17 and 10 cycles. For each CDR3 protein, TCRdb gives one entry from its re-call of the 5' RACE reads, without DNA. The sample holds 300,000 to 400,000 distinct CDR3 sequences. Findings of the study overall: Any single strong signal or clonotype tied to IBD lacked support.

There are 15 residues in the CDR3. In regard to this clonotype: Its antigen is unidentified.

The sample taken for sequencing was blood. This chain connects TRBV12-3 or TRBV12-4 to TRBJ1-2; TCRdb reports TRBD1, a call that lacks DNA to check it against. The clonotype comes from a human donor with ulcerative colitis or Crohn's disease, or a healthy co-twin of an affected twin (not recorded which). CDR3 loop: CASSLGAGSYYGYTF.